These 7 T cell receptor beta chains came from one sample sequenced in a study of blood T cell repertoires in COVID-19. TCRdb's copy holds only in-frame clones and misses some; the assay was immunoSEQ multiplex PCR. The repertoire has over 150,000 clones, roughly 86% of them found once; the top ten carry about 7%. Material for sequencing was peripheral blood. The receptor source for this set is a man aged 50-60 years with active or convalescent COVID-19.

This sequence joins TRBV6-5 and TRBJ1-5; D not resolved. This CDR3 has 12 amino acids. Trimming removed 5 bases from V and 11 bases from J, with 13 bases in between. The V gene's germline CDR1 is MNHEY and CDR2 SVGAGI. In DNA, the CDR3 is TGTGCCAGCAGTACTGGCGGAGAGTCCCAGCATTTT. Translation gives CASSTGGESQHF.

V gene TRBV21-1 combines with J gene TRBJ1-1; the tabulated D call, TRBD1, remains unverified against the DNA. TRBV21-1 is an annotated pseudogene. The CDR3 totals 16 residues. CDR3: CASIRQGRIQNTEAFF. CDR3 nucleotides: TGTGCCAGCATTCGACAGGGGCGGATCCAGAACACTGAAGCTTTCTTT.

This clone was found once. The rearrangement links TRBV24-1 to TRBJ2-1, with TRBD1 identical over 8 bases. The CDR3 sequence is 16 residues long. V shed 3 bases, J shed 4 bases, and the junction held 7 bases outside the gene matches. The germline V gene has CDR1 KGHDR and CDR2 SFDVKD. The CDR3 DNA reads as TGTGCCACCAGTGATCCCAATGGACAGGGATACAATGAGCAGTTCTTC. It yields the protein CATSDPNGQGYNEQFF.

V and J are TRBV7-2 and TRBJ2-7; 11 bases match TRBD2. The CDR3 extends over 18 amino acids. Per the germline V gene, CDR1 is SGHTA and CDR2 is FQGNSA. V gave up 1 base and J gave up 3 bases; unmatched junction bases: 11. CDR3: CASSLEGSGGAFRYEQYF. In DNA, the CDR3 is TGTGCCAGCAGCTTAGAAGGTAGCGGGGGGGCCTTCCGCTACGAGCAGTACTTC.

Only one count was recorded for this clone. CDR3 in DNA: TGTGCCACCAGCAGAGGTGGACGGGGAAACACTGAAGCTTTCTTT. It translates to CATSRGGRGNTEAFF. The chain recombines TRBV15 with TRBJ1-1; D gene unclear. The CDR3 spans 15 residues. CDR1 is LNHNV and CDR2 is YYDKDF in the germline V gene (reference sequence). Trimming pared 1 base from V and 2 bases from J, leaving 11 bases between.

This chain's CDR3 is CASSLGVKAFF. CDR3 coding DNA: TGTGCCAGCAGCTTAGGCGTCAAGGCTTTCTTT. The V gene is TRBV7-2, the J gene TRBJ1-1; D is ambiguous. The CDR3 runs to 11 residues. V lost 1 base, J lost 11 bases, and 8 bases lay in between. CDR1 is SGHTA and CDR2 is FQGNSA in the germline V gene. The whole variable domain, filled in from reference TRBV7-2 and TRBJ1-1, reads GAGVSQSPSNKVTEKGKDVELRCDPISGHTALYWYRQSLGQGLEFLIYFQGNSAPDKSGLPSDRFSAERTGGSVSTLTIQRTQQEDSAVYLCASSLGVKAFFGQGTRLTVV.

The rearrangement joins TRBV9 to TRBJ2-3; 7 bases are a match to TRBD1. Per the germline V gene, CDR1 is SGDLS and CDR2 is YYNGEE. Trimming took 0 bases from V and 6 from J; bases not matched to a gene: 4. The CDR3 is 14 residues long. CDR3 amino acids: CASSVGSQGDTQYF. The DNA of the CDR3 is TGTGCCAGCAGCGTAGGTTCACAGGGGGATACGCAGTATTTT.